Detailed here is one TCR beta chain. The antigen is undetermined. This specimen comes from a study of T cell responses to AZD1222 COVID-19 vaccine. CDR1 and CDR2 from the germline V gene are MNHNS and SASEGT. V was cut by 1 base and J by 4 bases, with 14 bases left in between. This CDR3 is 16 amino acids long. Produced via immunoSEQ multiplex PCR; TCRdb's table is partial and in-frame only. The sample contains 40,000 to 50,000 clones, approximately 89% of which appear only once. Study conclusions and caveats: Receipt of two AZD1222 doses was followed by a rise in Spike-specific TCR breadth and depth.

The TCR sequence derives from an adult who received the AZD1222 COVID-19 vaccine. The chain recombines TRBV6-1 with TRBJ2-1, with unresolved D. Sequencing was performed on peripheral blood, taken 28 days after the second AZD1222 dose. The CDR3 protein is CASSEGINSPYNEQFF. The CDR3 bases are TGTGCCAGCAGTGAAGGGATCAACTCCCCATACAATGAGCAGTTCTTC.